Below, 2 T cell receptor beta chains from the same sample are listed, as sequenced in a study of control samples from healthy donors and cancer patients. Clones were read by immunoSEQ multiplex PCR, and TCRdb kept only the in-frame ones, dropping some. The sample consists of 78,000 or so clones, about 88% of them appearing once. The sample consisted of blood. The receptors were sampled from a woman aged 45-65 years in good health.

Here the CDR3 reads CASSWSSLSSYNEQFF. The CDR3 DNA follows: TGTGCCAGCAGCTGGTCCAGCTTGAGCTCCTACAATGAGCAGTTCTTC. This chain uses TRBV5-4 with TRBJ2-1; D call uncertain. Deletions cut 3 bases from V and 0 bases from J, with 13 bases between. CDR1 SGHNT and CDR2 YYREEE come from the germline V gene (reference sequence). CDR3 length: 16 residues.

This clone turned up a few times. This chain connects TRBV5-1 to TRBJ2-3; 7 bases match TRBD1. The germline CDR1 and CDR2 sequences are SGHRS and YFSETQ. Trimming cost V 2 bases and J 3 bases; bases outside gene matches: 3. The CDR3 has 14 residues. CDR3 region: CASSFLQGTDTQYF. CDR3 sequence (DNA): TGCGCCAGCAGCTTCCTACAGGGGACAGATACGCAGTATTTT.